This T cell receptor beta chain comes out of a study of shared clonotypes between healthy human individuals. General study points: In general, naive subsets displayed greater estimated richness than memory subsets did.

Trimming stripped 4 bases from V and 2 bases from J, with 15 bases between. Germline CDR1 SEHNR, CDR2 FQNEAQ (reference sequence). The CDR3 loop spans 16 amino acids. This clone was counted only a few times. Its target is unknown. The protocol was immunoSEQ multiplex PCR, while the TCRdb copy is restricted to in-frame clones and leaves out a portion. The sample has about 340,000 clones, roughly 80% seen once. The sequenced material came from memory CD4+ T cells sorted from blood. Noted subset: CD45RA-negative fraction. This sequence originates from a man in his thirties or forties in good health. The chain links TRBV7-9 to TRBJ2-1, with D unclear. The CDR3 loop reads CASSSRLETTYNEQFF. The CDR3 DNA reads TGTGCCAGCAGCTCCAGACTGGAAACAACCTACAATGAGCAGTTCTTC.